The 25 T cell receptor beta chains reported below all come from one sample, sequenced in a study of T cells after yellow fever vaccination. TCRdb independently ran MiXCR on the 5' RACE reads; one entry per CDR3 protein. The sample lists around 340,000 distinct CDR3 sequences, roughly 9.4% occurring once. The sample was PBMCs, taken on the day of the first yellow fever vaccination. The source of these receptors is a young man who received the YFV17D yellow fever vaccine.

This clonotype has a handful of counts. The V call is TRBV4-1, the J call TRBJ1-1; D ambiguous. Germline CDR1 and CDR2: MGHRA and YSYEKL. Trimming took 7 bases from V and 0 from J, leaving 15 bases between them. The CDR3 spans 15 residues. This chain's CDR3 is CASTIGQHLNTEAFF. For the CDR3, the DNA is TGCGCCAGCACCATAGGGCAGCACTTGAACACTGAAGCTTTCTTT.

V gene TRBV6-2 or TRBV6-3 combines with J gene TRBJ2-5; 7 nucleotides line up with TRBD1. Per germline, CDR1 MNHEY and CDR2 SVGEGT. This CDR3 contains 17 residues. J gave up 7 bases and V 8 bases, and 22 bases lay outside the gene matches. The CDR3 reads CASGNRQGSTSRSTQYF. The CDR3 DNA follows: TGTGCCAGCGGAAACCGACAGGGTTCGACAAGCCGGTCGACCCAGTACTTC.

This clonotype was observed at least ten times. The rearrangement links TRBV5-1 to TRBJ1-4; 10 bases are shared with TRBD1. Germline CDR1 reads SGHRS; CDR2 reads YFSETQ. This CDR3 comprises 15 residues. Trimming removed 3 bases from V and 8 bases from J; junction bases left unmatched: 7. The CDR3 nucleotides read TGCGCCAGCAGCTCCATGACAGGGGGCCGAGAAAAACTGTTTTTT. It codes for CASSSMTGGREKLFF.

The rearrangement uses TRBV11-3 and TRBJ2-1, with 9 bases identical to TRBD1. J was trimmed by 0 bases and V by 4 bases; bases with no gene match: 4. CDR1 is SGHNT, CDR2 YENEEA, per germline. The CDR3 spans 16 residues. The CDR3 sequence is CASSSQGASSYNEQFF. Written as DNA, the CDR3 is TGTGCCAGCAGCTCACAGGGGGCGAGCTCCTACAATGAGCAGTTCTTC.

This rearrangement joins TRBV3-1 to TRBJ2-5; D remains ambiguous. This CDR3 has 9 amino acids. Germline assignment: CDR1 LGHDT and CDR2 YNNKEL (reference sequence). CDR3 sequence reads: CGGKETQYF. The DNA of the CDR3 is TGTGGTGGGAAGGAGACCCAGTACTTC.

The chain couples TRBV19 to TRBJ2-2; 8 nucleotides agree with TRBD2. CDR3 length equals 17 residues. Germline V gene data show CDR1 as LNHDA and CDR2 as SQIVND (reference sequence). Losses at the gene ends were 6 bases for V and 9 bases for J; bases not matched to a gene: 18. As DNA, the CDR3 is TGTGCCAGTAGCCATGACCCGAGCCGGGGGGGCCGCCGGGAGCTGTTTTTT. The encoded protein is CASSHDPSRGGRRELFF.

The rearrangement uses TRBV7-9 and TRBJ1-5; possibly TRBD1 for D (6 bases). CDR1 is SEHNR, CDR2 FQNEAQ, per germline (reference sequence). The CDR3 spans 13 residues. V lost 4 bases, J lost 5 bases, and 9 bases lay in between. This chain's CDR3 is CASSWKGDQPQHF. As DNA, the CDR3 is TGTGCCAGCAGCTGGAAGGGGGATCAGCCCCAGCATTTT.

The chain is built from TRBV2 and TRBJ2-6; D ambiguous. Trimming removed 6 bases from V and 3 bases from J, with 12 bases in between. This CDR3 region has 15 residues. Looked up from germline, CDR1 is SNHLY and CDR2 is FYNNEI. CDR3 DNA: TGTGCCAGCAGGCTTCCGGTCGTTGGGGCCAACGTCCTGACTTTC. Its protein product is CASRLPVVGANVLTF.

The gene calls are TRBV6-5 and TRBJ1-6; TRBD1 matches 7 bases. CDR1 and CDR2 (germline): MNHEY, SVGAGI. The CDR3 is 16 residues long. V was clipped by 4 bases and J by 4 bases; unmatched bases: 7. The CDR3 protein is CASSFGKGAYNSPLHF. The CDR3 nucleotides are TGTGCCAGCAGTTTCGGGAAGGGGGCTTATAATTCACCCCTCCACTTT.

This clonotype turned up a few times. The rearrangement links TRBV27 to TRBJ2-3; no firm D call. Germline-derived CDR1 and CDR2 are MNHEY and SMNVEV (reference sequence). With 0 bases removed from V and 4 bases from J, the gap between germline ends came to 17 bases. This CDR3 is built from 17 residues. CDR3 loop: CASSLSPLGNLADTQYF. The CDR3 nucleotides are TGTGCCAGCAGTTTATCTCCCTTGGGGAACCTGGCAGATACGCAGTATTTT.

The rearrangement uses TRBV20-1 and TRBJ2-7; TRBD1 matches at 7 bases. After removal of 7 bases from V and 2 bases from J, the junction contained 8 bases not matched to a gene. There are 13 residues in the CDR3. Per the germline V gene, CDR1 is DFQATT and CDR2 is SNEGSKA (reference sequence). CDR3 DNA: TGCAGTGTCAGCCGGGACAGCACCTACGAGCAGTACTTC. Translation: CSVSRDSTYEQYF.

There are a few counts of this clonotype. This rearrangement joins TRBV6-4 to TRBJ1-1; no firm D call. CDR1 and CDR2 (germline): MRHNA, SNTAGT. V lost 7 bases and J lost 7, with 10 bases in between. The CDR3 runs to 11 residues. CDR3 amino acids: CASIRPCEAFF. The CDR3 DNA is TGTGCCAGCATTCGGCCCTGTGAAGCTTTCTTT.

The chain couples TRBV4-1 to TRBJ2-3; 9 bases line up with TRBD2. The CDR3 spans 16 residues. Germline CDR1 and CDR2: MGHRA and YSYEKL. The V segment lost 1 base and the J segment 0 bases; nucleotides outside the gene matches: 2. The DNA of the CDR3 is TGCGCCAGCAGCCAAGCGGCGGGGGGGAGCACAGATACGCAGTATTTT. It translates to CASSQAAGGSTDTQYF.

This clonotype showed up just a few times. The V call is TRBV12-3 or TRBV12-4, the J call TRBJ1-1; TRBD1 might be the D (5 bases). V was pared by 3 bases and J by 1 base, with 15 bases between. This CDR3 is 16 amino acids long. The CDR3 is CASSFSPGRRNTEAFF. CDR3 coding DNA: TGTGCCAGCAGTTTTTCCCCGGGACGGAGGAACACTGAAGCTTTCTTT.

This chain links TRBV7-3 with TRBJ2-3; a weak D match, TRBD2 (5 bases). This CDR3 spans 14 amino acids. Germline V gene lookup returns CDR1 SGHTA and CDR2 FQGTGA. V lost 5 bases and J 1 base, leaving 10 bases between the germline ends. For the CDR3, the DNA is TGTGCCAGCAGCCCGGACTCCCGCACAGATACGCAGTATTTT. Its translation: CASSPDSRTDTQYF.

This clonotype was seen more than once but under ten times. The chain is built from TRBV20-1 and TRBJ1-1, with 7 nucleotides matching TRBD1. The CDR3 covers 14 residues. Germline lookup yields CDR1 DFQATT and CDR2 SNEGSKA (reference sequence). The J segment lost 4 bases and the V segment lost 6 bases, leaving 11 bases of the junction unmatched. The CDR3 nucleotides are TGCAGTGCCCCCCCGGACAGGTTGAGCACTGAAGCTTTCTTT. It codes for CSAPPDRLSTEAFF.

The chain recombines TRBV5-4 with TRBJ2-5; TRBD2 matches at 14 bases. The CDR3 extends over 16 amino acids. The J segment lost 7 bases and the V segment lost 4 bases, leaving 9 bases of the junction unmatched. Germline CDR1 and CDR2: SGHNT and YYREEE (reference sequence). This chain's CDR3 is CASSTGLAGVLGTQYF. In nucleotides, the CDR3 is TGTGCCAGCAGCACGGGACTAGCGGGGGTTCTAGGGACCCAGTACTTC.

This clonotype was counted a few times. The chain has TRBV24-1 and TRBJ2-1, with TRBD1 matching 7 bases. The CDR3 spans 13 residues. The V gene end was trimmed by 4 bases and the J gene end by 8 bases; junction bases not matched to a gene: 4. From germline, CDR1 is KGHDR and CDR2 SFDVKD. This CDR3 is CATSESDRDEQFF. The DNA for the CDR3 is TGTGCCACCAGTGAATCCGACAGGGATGAGCAGTTCTTC.

The chain carries TRBV6-5 and TRBJ1-1; 9 bases fit TRBD1. The V segment lost 6 bases and the J segment 0 bases; nucleotides outside the gene matches: 11. Germline V gene sequence: CDR1 MNHEY, CDR2 SVGAGI. CDR3 size: 17 residues. The chain's CDR3 is CASSYRGRSSLNTEAFF. The DNA for the CDR3 is TGTGCCAGCAGCTACAGGGGGCGAAGTTCTTTGAACACTGAAGCTTTCTTT.

This clonotype appeared a few times. The V gene is TRBV7-2, the J gene TRBJ2-5; the D call may be TRBD1 or TRBD2 (5 bases each). Trimming took 1 base from V and 4 from J, leaving 16 bases between them. Looked up from germline, CDR1 is SGHTA and CDR2 is FQGNSA. The CDR3 runs to 16 residues. The CDR3 is CASSLDPGRWRETQYF. Here the CDR3 DNA reads TGTGCCAGCAGCTTAGATCCGGGACGGTGGAGAGAGACCCAGTACTTC.

The chain uses TRBV6-2 or TRBV6-3 and TRBJ1-2; D is unclear. The CDR3 has 11 residues. Germline CDR1 and CDR2: MNHEY and SVGEGT. Trimming cost V 7 bases and J 3 bases, with 6 bases left between them. The CDR3 reads CASTGDYGYTF. The CDR3, as DNA: TGTGCCAGCACCGGGGACTATGGCTACACCTTC.

The chain carries TRBV20-1 and TRBJ2-5; TRBD1 is a possible D gene (6 bases). CDR3 length: 16 amino acids. The germline gives CDR1 DFQATT, CDR2 SNEGSKA (reference sequence). Trimming took off 5 bases at V and 2 bases at J, with 21 bases between the two ends. CDR3 sequence (DNA): TGCAGTGCTCTACCAGCCAGGGGCCACAGACAAGAGACCCAGTACTTC. This encodes CSALPARGHRQETQYF.

The gene calls are TRBV6-1 and TRBJ2-2; 10 positions match TRBD2. Germline CDR1 reads MNHNS; CDR2 reads SASEGT. The CDR3 runs 15 residues. V shed 10 bases, J shed 5 bases, and the junction held 10 bases outside the gene matches. The CDR3 protein is CATLLGLASTGELFF. The CDR3 DNA reads TGTGCCACTTTATTGGGACTAGCGTCTACCGGGGAGCTGTTTTTT.

Notes on this clonotype: A much larger clonotype is one base distant, so this may be a read error. The chain links TRBV7-9 to TRBJ1-1, with no clear D. The germline V gene has CDR1 SEHNR and CDR2 FQNEAQ (reference sequence). The ends were cut back, 3 bases at V and 0 bases at J, with 5 bases in the middle. The length of the CDR3 is 13 residues. In DNA form, the CDR3 reads TGTGCCAGCAGCTTCCAGCTGAACACTGAAGCTTTCTTT. Translated, it gives CASSFQLNTEAFF.

This clonotype was recorded at least ten times. V gene TRBV11-2 combines with J gene TRBJ2-1, with unresolved D. This CDR3 comprises 16 residues. The germline CDR1 and CDR2 sequences are SGHAT and FQNNGV. V lost 0 bases and J 6 bases, leaving 15 bases between the germline ends. The DNA of the CDR3 is TGTGCCAGCAGCTTAGATGGTCGGCTTCTTTTCAATGAGCAGTTCTTC. Its translation: CASSLDGRLLFNEQFF.